This T cell receptor (beta chain) was sequenced in a study of a mutant IDH1 vaccine in newly diagnosed glioma. J gave up 5 bases and V 6 bases, and 9 bases lay outside the gene matches. Germline CDR1 and CDR2: MDHEN and SYDVKM. This CDR3 region has 15 residues. Sequencing was performed with immunoSEQ multiplex PCR; in TCRdb, only in-frame clones are kept and a portion is missing. Of more than 50,000 clones in the sample, 75% to 90% were seen once. Stated time point: week 11, during vaccination. In the vaccine, a single dose held 300 ug of the mutant IDH1 20-mer peptide, along with topical imiquimod. Astrocytomas found in donors were new, WHO grade 3 or 4, IDH1-mutant and ATRX-lost. About this clone: Antigen: not known.

The sequencing here drew on PBMCs, taken from a glioma patient whose treatment included an IDH1 peptide vaccine. The sequence derives from a man aged 40-49 years with glioma. The V gene is TRBV28, the J gene TRBJ2-5, with 10 bases lining up with TRBD1. Here the CDR3 DNA reads TGTGCCAGCAGCCGATGGGACAGGGGTATCGAGACCCAGTACTTC. Amino acid sequence: CASSRWDRGIETQYF.